These 14 T cell receptor beta chains originate from one sample sequenced in a study of shared clonotypes between healthy human individuals (TCRdb year 2020). Receptors were amplified or captured by the immunoSEQ multiplex PCR assay. TCRdb mirrors the immuneACCESS table, restricted to in-frame sequences. Some clones are absent from its copies; in checked studies, under half trace to an unresolved V gene, and the reason for the others is unknown. The sample records 2 million to 2.5 million clones, roughly 95% of which are singletons. The ten largest clones represent around 0.13% of the sample. Material: naive CD4+ T cells sorted from blood. Explained via the paper, the cell subset or site label denotes: CD45RA+ positively selected. These receptors all stem from a man between 18 and 29 years old in good health.

For the CDR3, the DNA is TGTGCCCGTGGAAGGAGTGGGACGCAGTATTTT. Amino acids: CARGRSGTQYF. The chain combines TRBV30 with TRBJ2-3, with D unresolved. This CDR3 contains 11 residues. Trimming removed 8 bases from V and 9 bases from J, with 15 bases in between. Germline V gene data show CDR1 as GTSNPN and CDR2 as SVGIG (reference sequence).

The chain carries TRBV5-1 and TRBJ2-5; 13 bases are shared with TRBD2. Germline V lookup: CDR1 SGHRS, CDR2 YFSETQ. Trimming took 4 bases from V and 3 from J; bases not matched to a gene: 3. The CDR3 runs 15 residues. In nucleotides, the CDR3 is TGCGCCAGCAGCGGAGGGACTAGCGGGGAAGAGACCCAGTACTTC. This translates into CASSGGTSGEETQYF. Filled out from reference TRBV5-1 and TRBJ2-5, the complete variable domain reads KAGVTQTPRYLIKTRGQQVTLSCSPISGHRSVSWYQQTPGQGLQFLFEYFSETQRNKGNFPGRFSGRQFSNSRSEMNVSTLELGDSALYLCASSGGTSGEETQYFGPGTRLLVL.

The rearrangement links TRBV6-5 to TRBJ2-3; no definite D call. Germline values: CDR1 MNHEY, CDR2 SVGAGI. The CDR3 contains 13 residues. Between the trimmed V and J ends, which lost 3 bases and 4 bases, there was a span of 8 bases. In nucleotides, the CDR3 is TGTGCCAGCAGTTATCAGGTCGCAGATACGCAGTATTTT. It specifies CASSYQVADTQYF.

This chain uses TRBV9 with TRBJ2-7; no clear D gene. The length of the CDR3 is 16 residues. Germline values: CDR1 SGDLS, CDR2 YYNGEE. Trimming shortened V by 0 bases and J by 3 bases, and 16 bases separated the two germline ends. The CDR3 region has the DNA TGTGCCAGCAGCGTAGGCCCCACCTCTTCAGGCTACGAGCAGTACTTC. This gives the protein CASSVGPTSSGYEQYF. The complete variable domain, with remaining parts taken from reference TRBV9 and TRBJ2-7, reads DSGVTQTPKHLITATGQRVTLRCSPRSGDLSVYWYQQSLDQGLQFLIQYYNGEERAKGNILERFSAQQFPDLHSELNLSSLELGDSALYFCASSVGPTSSGYEQYFGPGTRLTVT.

The chain has TRBV7-2 and TRBJ1-3; D uncertain. Trimming removed 1 base at V and 2 bases at J, with 12 bases between. The V gene's germline CDR1 is SGHTA and CDR2 FQGNSA. The CDR3 length is 16 residues. In DNA form, the CDR3 reads TGTGCCAGCAGCTTAGGAGGGATGGTCGCTGGAAACACCATATATTTT. Protein sequence: CASSLGGMVAGNTIYF.

The chain combines TRBV5-4 with TRBJ2-7, with D possibly TRBD1 on 6 matching bases. V shed 3 bases and J shed 2 bases, with 12 bases lying between them. Germline values: CDR1 SGHNT, CDR2 YYREEE (reference sequence). CDR3 length equals 14 residues. The CDR3 DNA reads TGTGCCAGCAGCTGGGACACAGGTCCCTACGAGCAGTACTTC. Translation: CASSWDTGPYEQYF.

This clone showed up just once. Other DNA sequences within the sample encode an identical CDR3. V and J are TRBV19 and TRBJ2-7; D gene ambiguous. This CDR3 is built from 13 residues. Between the trimmed V and J ends, which lost 4 bases and 0 bases, there was a span of 7 bases. Germline loops: CDR1 LNHDA, CDR2 SQIVND (reference sequence). The chain's CDR3 is CASSKGNSYEQYF. The CDR3 coding sequence is TGTGCCAGTAGTAAGGGAAACTCCTACGAGCAGTACTTC.

This chain connects TRBV15 to TRBJ1-4, with D unclear. CDR1 LNHNV and CDR2 YYDKDF come from the germline V gene (reference sequence). This CDR3 comprises 14 residues. Trimming pared 1 base from V and 4 bases from J, leaving 7 bases between. CDR3 loop: CATSRAGDNEKLFF. The CDR3 region has the DNA TGTGCCACCAGCAGAGCTGGGGATAATGAAAAACTGTTTTTT.

This clone was recorded a few times. The chain employs TRBV6-5 and TRBJ1-6; tentatively, D is TRBD1 (6 bases). CDR1 is MNHEY, CDR2 SVGAGI, per germline. This CDR3 is built from 13 residues. Trimming took off 2 bases at V and 10 bases at J, with 9 bases between the two ends. The CDR3: CASSYVGGSPLHF. CDR3 sequence (DNA): TGTGCCAGCAGTTACGTAGGGGGGTCACCCCTCCACTTT.

Of note for this clone: Other DNA sequences of this sample code for an identical CDR3. The chain employs TRBV30 and TRBJ2-2; 7 bases agree with TRBD1. Germline V lookup: CDR1 GTSNPN, CDR2 SVGIG (reference sequence). The CDR3 spans 13 residues. Germline trimming cut 1 base from V and 6 bases from J; bases unmatched to any gene: 2. DNA of the CDR3: TGTGCCTGGAGTGGACAGGGCCCCGGGGAGCTGTTTTTT. Translated, it gives CAWSGQGPGELFF. Drawing the rest from reference TRBV30 and TRBJ2-2, the complete variable domain is SQTIHQWPATLVQPVGSPLSLECTVEGTSNPNLYWYRQAAGRGLQLLFYSVGIGQISSEVPQNLSASRPQDRQFILSSKKLLLSDSGFYLCAWSGQGPGELFFGEGSRLTVL.

The rearrangement joins TRBV7-9 to TRBJ2-3; maybe TRBD2 (6 bases). V lost 1 base and J 4 bases, leaving 12 bases between the germline ends. The germline V gene has CDR1 SEHNR and CDR2 FQNEAQ (reference sequence). The CDR3 length is 15 residues. The CDR3 loop is CASSLERREADTQYF. CDR3 DNA: TGTGCCAGCAGCTTAGAGCGCAGGGAGGCAGATACGCAGTATTTT.

The rearrangement links TRBV18 to TRBJ1-2; 7 nucleotides align to TRBD1. The V gene's germline CDR1 is KGHSH and CDR2 LQKENI. CDR3 size: 15 residues. Trimming took 2 bases from V and 8 from J; bases not matched to a gene: 11. The CDR3 region has the DNA TGTGCCAGCTCACCAGGGCCTCGAGGGGGCGAGGGCTACACCTTC. As protein: CASSPGPRGGEGYTF.

The chain has TRBV6-1 and TRBJ1-5, with D perhaps matching TRBD1 (6 bases). In germline, CDR1 is MNHNS, CDR2 SASEGT. The CDR3 totals 16 residues. Trimming removed 2 bases from V and 0 bases from J, with 11 bases in between. CDR3: CASSEWGQISNQPQHF. The CDR3 DNA reads TGTGCCAGCAGTGAATGGGGGCAGATTAGCAATCAGCCCCAGCATTTT.

The rearrangement joins TRBV2 to TRBJ1-1, with D unclear. The CDR3 is 13 amino acids. Trimming stripped 5 bases from V and 0 bases from J, with 7 bases between. From germline, CDR1 is SNHLY and CDR2 FYNNEI. CDR3 bases: TGTGCCAGCAGTAGTCCGCTGAACACTGAAGCTTTCTTT. It is translated as CASSSPLNTEAFF.